The clone carrying this T cell receptor (beta chain) was detected a few times. Its antigen is unknown. A single record per CDR3 protein comes from TCRdb applying MiXCR to the RT-PCR reads. The sample gives roughly 710,000 distinct CDR3 sequences, around 15% of which show up once; approximately 7.6% is in the top ten. The data originate from a study of response to subunit inactivated influenza vaccine. Study observations and caveats: The authors proposed limited new T cell recruitment per seasonal influenza vaccination.

The sequence came from a man over 45 who received an inactivated influenza vaccine. The sample consisted of PBMCs from blood, taken 14 to 15 days before vaccination.

CDR3 in DNA: TGCAGTGCTAGAGATCCCAAAACAGGGGAACAAACTGAAGCTTTCTTT. Translating it yields CSARDPKTGEQTEAFF. V and J are TRBV20-1 and TRBJ1-1; 7 nucleotides align to TRBD1. The CDR3 spans 16 residues. Unmatched junction bases numbered 12, after V lost 0 bases and J lost 5 bases. The germline V gene has CDR1 DFQATT and CDR2 SNEGSKA (reference sequence).